These T cell receptor beta chains were read from a single sample in a study of shared clonotypes between healthy human individuals. Generated by immunoSEQ multiplex PCR, the TCRdb table keeps only in-frame clones and is missing some. This table holds some 510,000 clones, more than 65% found once. Sequencing input: PBMCs. These TCRs come from a woman between 40 and 55 years old in good health. Some clones in this sample may be carry-over from other donors' samples. Each CDR3 is given with its conserved first and last residue. The D gene is left open where the match is weak. Expanded clones get a size class; other rows say once, few or many, or leave the size out.

V gene	CDR3 length	J gene	clone size	D gene	CDR3 DNA	CDR3 protein
TRBV5-6	17	TRBJ2-1	-	TRBD2	TGTGCCAGCAGCTTTACTAGCGGGAGGGATGCCTACAATGAGCAGTTCTTC	CASSFTSGRDAYNEQFF
TRBV5-1	16	TRBJ2-6	-	-	TGCGCCAGCAGCCCTCCATTGGACTCTGGGGCCAACGTCCTGACTTTC	CASSPPLDSGANVLTF
TRBV5-1	15	TRBJ2-1	-	TRBD2	TGCGCCAGCAGCTTGGAAGGGCGGGAGATTGATGTAAAGTTCTTC	CASSLEGREIDVKFF
TRBV5-4	14	TRBJ2-3	-	-	TGTGCCAGCAGCAAGGGACCTGGCACAGATACGCAGTATTTT	CASSKGPGTDTQYF
TRBV27	13	TRBJ2-3	-	-	TGTGCCAGCAGTCACCGGCGGGGCGATACGCAGTATTTT	CASSHRRGDTQYF
TRBV19	13	TRBJ1-1	-	-	TGTGCCAGTAGTAATTGGGGGGCGGCTGAAGCTTTCTTT	CASSNWGAAEAFF
TRBV5-1	13	TRBJ2-5	once	-	TGCGCCAGCAGGGCGGGGGCAGAAGAGACCCAGTACTTC	CASRAGAEETQYF
TRBV11-2	14	TRBJ2-1	-	-	TGTGCCAGCAGCTTGTCCGGCTCCTACAATGAGCAGTTCTTC	CASSLSGSYNEQFF
TRBV7-2	14	TRBJ2-2	-	-	TGTGTCAGCAGCTTAGGAACTAGAGTCGGGGAGCTGTTTTTT	CVSSLGTRVGELFF
TRBV7-2	14	TRBJ2-1	-	-	TGTGCCAGCAGCTTAGGGCCAAGGAGTGGTGAGCAGTTCTTC	CASSLGPRSGEQFF
TRBV30	14	TRBJ1-6	once	TRBD1	TGTGCCTGGAGTCGGGGACAGAATAATTCACCCCTCCACTTT	CAWSRGQNNSPLHF
TRBV10-2	14	TRBJ1-1	-	-	TGCGCCAGCAGTGAGTCGGGGGTGACCACTGAAGCTTTCTTT	CASSESGVTTEAFF
TRBV10-3	16	TRBJ2-1	-	TRBD2	TGTGCCATCAGTGAGTCGAAACTAGCGGGCTACAATGAGCAGTTCTTC	CAISESKLAGYNEQFF
TRBV7-2	16	TRBJ2-1	-	TRBD1	TGTGCCAGCAGCCGCCGTCGGACAGGGGCTACCAATGAGCAGTTCTTC	CASSRRRTGATNEQFF
TRBV14	14	TRBJ2-7	-	TRBD1	TGTGCCAGCAGCGCCGGGACAGGATCCTACGAGCAGTACTTC	CASSAGTGSYEQYF
TRBV7-2	13	TRBJ2-7	-	TRBD1	TGTGCCAGCAGCCTACGGACAGGGCACGAGCAGTACTTC	CASSLRTGHEQYF
TRBV27	14	TRBJ2-7	-	-	TGTGCCAGCAGTTTCGCAGGGGGGCTCTACGAGCAGTACTTC	CASSFAGGLYEQYF
TRBV28	14	TRBJ1-1	-	TRBD1	TGTGCCAGCAGAGCTACAGGGGGCATTACTGAAGCTTTCTTT	CASRATGGITEAFF
TRBV6-1	15	TRBJ1-6	once	-	TGTGCCAGCAGTAATACTGGGACGATTGGATCACCCCTCCACTTT	CASSNTGTIGSPLHF
TRBV19	16	TRBJ2-3	-	TRBD1	TGTGCCAGTTCGTCCCGGGACAGGGGTCAGGCAGATACGCAGTATTTT	CASSSRDRGQADTQYF
TRBV6-1	13	TRBJ2-1	once	-	TGTGCCAGCAGACTCGGGACATACAATGAGCAGTTCTTC	CASRLGTYNEQFF